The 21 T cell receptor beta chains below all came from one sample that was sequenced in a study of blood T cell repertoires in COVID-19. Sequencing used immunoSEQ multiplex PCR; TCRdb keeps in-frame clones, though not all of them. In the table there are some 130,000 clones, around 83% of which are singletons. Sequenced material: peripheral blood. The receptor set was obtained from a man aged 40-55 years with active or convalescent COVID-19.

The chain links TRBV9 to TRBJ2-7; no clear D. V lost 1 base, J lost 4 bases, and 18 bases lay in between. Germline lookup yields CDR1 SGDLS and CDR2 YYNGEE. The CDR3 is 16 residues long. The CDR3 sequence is CASSVSLDSRSYEQYF. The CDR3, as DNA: TGTGCCAGCAGCGTATCTCTTGACTCAAGATCATACGAGCAGTACTTC.

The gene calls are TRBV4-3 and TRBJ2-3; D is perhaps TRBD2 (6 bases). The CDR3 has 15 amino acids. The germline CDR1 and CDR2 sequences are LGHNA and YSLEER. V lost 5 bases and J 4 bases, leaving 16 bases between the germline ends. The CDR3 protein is CASSAVGGQSDTQYF. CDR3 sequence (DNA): TGCGCCAGCAGCGCAGTCGGGGGTCAGTCAGATACGCAGTATTTT.

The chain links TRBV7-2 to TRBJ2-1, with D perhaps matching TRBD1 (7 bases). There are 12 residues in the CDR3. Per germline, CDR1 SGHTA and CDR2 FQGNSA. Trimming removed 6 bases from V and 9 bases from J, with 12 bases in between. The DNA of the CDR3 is TGTGCCAGCAGACCCCAGGGGGGTGAGCAGTTCTTC. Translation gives CASRPQGGEQFF. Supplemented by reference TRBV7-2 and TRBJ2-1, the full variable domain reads GAGVSQSPSNKVTEKGKDVELRCDPISGHTALYWYRQSLGQGLEFLIYFQGNSAPDKSGLPSDRFSAERTGGSVSTLTIQRTQQEDSAVYLCASRPQGGEQFFGPGTRLTVL.

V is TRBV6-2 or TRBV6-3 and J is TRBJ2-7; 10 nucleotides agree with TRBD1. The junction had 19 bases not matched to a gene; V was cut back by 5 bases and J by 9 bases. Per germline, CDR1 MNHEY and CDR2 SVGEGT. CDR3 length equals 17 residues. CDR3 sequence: CASSPGTGVKGVFGQYF. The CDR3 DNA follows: TGTGCCAGCAGTCCCGGGACAGGGGTTAAAGGAGTTTTTGGGCAGTACTTC.

In DNA, the CDR3 is TGTGCCACCAGCAGAGATTTGGGACAGGGGATGTTCCGGCATTTT. Translation: CATSRDLGQGMFRHF. The chain couples TRBV15 to TRBJ1-5, with 10 bases fitting TRBD1. The CDR3 has 15 amino acids. V lost 0 bases, J lost 15 bases, and 11 bases stayed unmatched. Germline V gene sequence: CDR1 LNHNV, CDR2 YYDKDF (reference sequence).

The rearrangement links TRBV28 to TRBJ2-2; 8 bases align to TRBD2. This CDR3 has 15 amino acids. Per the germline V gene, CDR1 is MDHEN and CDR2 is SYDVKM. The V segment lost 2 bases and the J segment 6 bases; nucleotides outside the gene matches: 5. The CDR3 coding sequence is TGTGCCAGCAGTTTAGCGGGGGGCGCGGCCGGGGAGCTGTTTTTT. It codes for CASSLAGGAAGELFF. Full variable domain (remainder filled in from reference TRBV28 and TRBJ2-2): DVKVTQSSRYLVKRTGEKVFLECVQDMDHENMFWYRQDPGLGLRLIYFSYDVKMKEKGDIPEGYSVSREKKERFSLILESASTNQTSMYLCASSLAGGAAGELFFGEGSRLTVL.

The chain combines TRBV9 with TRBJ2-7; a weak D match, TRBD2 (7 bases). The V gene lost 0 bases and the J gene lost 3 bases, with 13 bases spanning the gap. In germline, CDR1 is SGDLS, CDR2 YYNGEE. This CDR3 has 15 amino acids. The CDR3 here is CASSVVGGEGYEQYF. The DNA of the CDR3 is TGTGCCAGCAGCGTAGTAGGGGGGGAAGGCTACGAGCAGTACTTC.

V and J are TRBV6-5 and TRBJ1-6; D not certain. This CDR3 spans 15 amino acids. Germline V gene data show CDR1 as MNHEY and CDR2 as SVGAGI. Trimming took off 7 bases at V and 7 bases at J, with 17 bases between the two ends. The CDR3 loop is CASNAGREGNSPLHF. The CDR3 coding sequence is TGTGCCAGCAATGCGGGTAGGGAAGGGAATTCACCCCTCCACTTT.

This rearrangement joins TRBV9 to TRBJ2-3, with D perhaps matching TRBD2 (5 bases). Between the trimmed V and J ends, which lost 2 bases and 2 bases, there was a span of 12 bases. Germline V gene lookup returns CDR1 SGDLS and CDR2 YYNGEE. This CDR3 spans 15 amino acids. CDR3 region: CASSVVTTLTDTQYF. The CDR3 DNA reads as TGTGCCAGCAGCGTGGTGACTACTCTCACAGATACGCAGTATTTT.

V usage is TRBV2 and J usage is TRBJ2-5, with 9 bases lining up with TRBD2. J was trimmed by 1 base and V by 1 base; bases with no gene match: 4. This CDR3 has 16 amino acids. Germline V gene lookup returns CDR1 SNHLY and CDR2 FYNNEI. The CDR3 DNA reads TGTGCCAGCAGTGAAGGGGTAGCGGGGGCCCAAGAGACCCAGTACTTC. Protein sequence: CASSEGVAGAQETQYF.

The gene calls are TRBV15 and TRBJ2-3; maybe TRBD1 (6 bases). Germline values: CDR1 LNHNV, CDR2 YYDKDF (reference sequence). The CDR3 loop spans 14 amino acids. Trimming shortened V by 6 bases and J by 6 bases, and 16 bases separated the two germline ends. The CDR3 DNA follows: TGTGCCACCAGTAGCCAAGGGGGAATGGATACGCAGTATTTT. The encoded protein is CATSSQGGMDTQYF.

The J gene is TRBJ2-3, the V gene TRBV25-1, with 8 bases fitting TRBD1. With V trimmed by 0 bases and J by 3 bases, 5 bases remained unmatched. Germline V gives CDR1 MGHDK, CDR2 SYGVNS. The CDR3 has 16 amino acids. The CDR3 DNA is TGTGCCAGCAGTGAATATCGACAGGGGAGGACAGATACGCAGTATTTT. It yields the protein CASSEYRQGRTDTQYF.

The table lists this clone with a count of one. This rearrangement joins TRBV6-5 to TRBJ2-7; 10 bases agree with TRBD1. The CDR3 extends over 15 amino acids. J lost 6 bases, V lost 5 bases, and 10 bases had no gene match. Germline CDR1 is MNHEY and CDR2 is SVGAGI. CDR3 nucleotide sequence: TGTGCCAGCAGTCTCCCCGGGACAGGGGTGACCGAGCAGTACTTC. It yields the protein CASSLPGTGVTEQYF.

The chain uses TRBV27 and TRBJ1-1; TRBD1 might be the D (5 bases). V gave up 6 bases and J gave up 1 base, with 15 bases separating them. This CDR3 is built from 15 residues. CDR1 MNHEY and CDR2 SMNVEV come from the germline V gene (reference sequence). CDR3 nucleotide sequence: TGTGCCAGCAGGACCCTTGGGACTACGAACACTGAAGCTTTCTTT. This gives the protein CASRTLGTTNTEAFF.

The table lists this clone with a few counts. DNA of the CDR3: TGTGCCAGCAGCCAAGCTCAGGGGCTCTACAATGAGCAGTTCTTC. This codes for CASSQAQGLYNEQFF. V is TRBV3-1 (or the pseudogene TRBV3-2) and J is TRBJ2-1, with D perhaps matching TRBD1 (6 bases). V gave up 1 base and J gave up 3 bases, with 10 bases separating them. In germline, CDR1 is LGHDT, CDR2 YNNKEL (reference sequence). This CDR3 contains 15 residues.

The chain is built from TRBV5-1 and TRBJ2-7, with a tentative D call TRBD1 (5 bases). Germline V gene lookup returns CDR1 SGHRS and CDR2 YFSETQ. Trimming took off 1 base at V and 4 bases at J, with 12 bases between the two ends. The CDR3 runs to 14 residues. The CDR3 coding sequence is TGCGCCAGCAGCTTGACAGGCCAGGTTTACGAGCAGTACTTC. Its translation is CASSLTGQVYEQYF.

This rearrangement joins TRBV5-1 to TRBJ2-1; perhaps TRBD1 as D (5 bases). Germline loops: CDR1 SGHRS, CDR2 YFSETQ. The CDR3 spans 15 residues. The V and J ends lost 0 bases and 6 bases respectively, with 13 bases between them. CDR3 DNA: TGCGCCAGCAGCTTGGGACAGTTAAACCCCAATGAGCAGTTCTTC. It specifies CASSLGQLNPNEQFF.

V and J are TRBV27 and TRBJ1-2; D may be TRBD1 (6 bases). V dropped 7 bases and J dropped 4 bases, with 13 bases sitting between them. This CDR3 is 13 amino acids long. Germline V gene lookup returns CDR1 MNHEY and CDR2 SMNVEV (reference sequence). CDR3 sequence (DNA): TGTGCCAGCAAAAAAACAGGGACCTATGGCTACACCTTC. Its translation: CASKKTGTYGYTF.

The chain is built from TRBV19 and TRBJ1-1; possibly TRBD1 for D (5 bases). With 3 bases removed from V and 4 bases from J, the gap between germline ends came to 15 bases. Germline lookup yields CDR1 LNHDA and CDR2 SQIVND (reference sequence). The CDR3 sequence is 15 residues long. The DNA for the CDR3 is TGTGCCAGTAGTATGATCCCCGGGGGGGGCACTGAAGCTTTCTTT. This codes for CASSMIPGGGTEAFF. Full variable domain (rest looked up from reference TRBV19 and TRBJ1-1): DGGITQSPKYLFRKEGQNVTLSCEQNLNHDAMYWYRQDPGQGLRLIYYSQIVNDFQKGDIAEGYSVSREKKESFPLTVTSAQKNPTAFYLCASSMIPGGGTEAFFGQGTRLTVV.

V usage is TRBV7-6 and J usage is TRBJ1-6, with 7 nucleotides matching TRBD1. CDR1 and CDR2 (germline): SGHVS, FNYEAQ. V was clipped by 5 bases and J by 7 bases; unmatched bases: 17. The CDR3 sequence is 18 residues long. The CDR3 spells CASSPLPLLGTVNSPLHF. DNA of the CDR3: TGTGCCAGCAGCCCACTCCCCCTGCTCGGGACAGTAAATTCACCCCTCCACTTT.

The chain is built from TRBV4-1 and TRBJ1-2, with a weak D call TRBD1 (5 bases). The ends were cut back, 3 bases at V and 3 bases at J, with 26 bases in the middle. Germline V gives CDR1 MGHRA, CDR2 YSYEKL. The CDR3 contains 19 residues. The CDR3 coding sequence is TGCGCCAGCAGCCAGGACGCCAGGATGACAGCCGAGATTTACTATGGCTACACCTTC. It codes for CASSQDARMTAEIYYGYTF.